This T cell receptor (beta chain) was retrieved from a study of somatic mutations in cytotoxic T cells in rheumatoid arthritis (TCRdb year 2017). Study-wide context: Right after diagnosis and prior to the start of any treatment, about 30 ml EDTA of peripheral blood was drawn from patients. A FACSAria II or Sony SH800 was used to flow-sort some V beta antibody-stained T-cell populations at nearly 100% purity, and TCRB sequencing was also done on sorted V beta1+ cells. To characterize clonality, the study used TCRB deep sequencing while asking whether somatic mutations are carried by expanded CD8+ T-cell clones in newly diagnosed, untreated rheumatoid arthritis. TCRB deep sequencing covered over 55 patients with rheumatoid arthritis along with some 22 healthy controls. Median age was essentially the same in the patient group and the control group.

Comments on this clone: The specificity of this receptor is unknown. No much larger clone is present one base from it, and per-base qualities are unavailable.

Positive magnetic bead selection on an AutoMACS was used to isolate CD4+ and CD8+ cells, with flow cytometry used to check purity. Clonal expansions were first screened by flow cytometry with a TCR V beta antibody panel, then characterized by TCRB deep sequencing of sorted CD8+ fractions. Peripheral blood mononuclear cells were isolated by Ficoll-Paque PLUS density gradient separation. DNA was extracted from CD4-enriched, CD8-enriched or PBMC samples with Nucleospin Tissue or Tissue XS kits and quantified with a Qubit 2.0 fluorometer. The CDR3, from cysteine to phenylalanine, totals 15 residues. The kept DNA is CDR3 alone, 45 bases in frame from the first base. Based on the germline V gene, the CDR1 and CDR2 sequences are SGDLS and YYNGEE. The germline V end is reduced by 4 bases and the J end by 7 bases; junction bases left unmatched: 8. General findings and caveats noted by the study authors: Rheumatoid arthritis patients and age-matched healthy controls did not significantly differ in CD8+ T-cell clonality. The antigen targets of the expanded CD8+ clones were unknown, and absence from virus-specific databases did not rule out viral specificity. In about an eighth of the roughly 65 patients, more than 20% of CD8+ cells belonged to the largest CD8+ clone, while several identical CD8+ TCRB sequences were shared between blood and synovial fluid. An increase of CD8+ clonality with age was seen in patients (Spearman r=0.49) but not in healthy controls. No adjustment for multiple comparisons was made for the slight TRBV07 underrepresentation in patients.

Genomic DNA underwent TCRB CDR3 sequencing using the immunoSEQ assay. The authors processed their data as follows. Only a few patient CD8+ clones larger than 1% matched published virus-specific TCRB sequences when compared against them. Only productive TCRB rearrangements were included in the analyses. Clonality was calculated as a Shannon entropy-based productive clonality index, and a clone was defined by a unique TCRB CDR3 sequence. Repertoire overlap between two samples was calculated from the template counts of each clone relative to total templates per sample. V-gene usage from TCRB sequencing and V-gene usage measured by flow cytometry were correlated (Spearman r of about 0.56). Here the immuneACCESS table is served through TCRdb, limited to in-frame sequences with V and J called. Missing clones are a known gap in these copies; in checked studies unresolved V genes cover under half, and the rest lacks a known reason. The V and J calls and clone size were taken over from that table, and D and trimming were inferred from the DNA. For this sample the table gives roughly 14,000 clones, of which around 74% were detected only once. The ten largest clones capture roughly 15% of the sample.

In this chain, TRBV9 is recombined with TRBJ2-1, with 10 bases matching TRBD1. Source material: CD8+ T cells sorted from blood. The clonotype originates from an adult with rheumatoid arthritis. The CDR3 amino acid sequence is: CASSLRDRGMNEQFF. The base sequence is TGTGCCAGCAGCCTACGGGACAGGGGAATGAATGAGCAGTTCTTC.